Following are 23 T cell receptor beta chains from one sample sequenced in a study of T-cell reconstitution after alpha-beta-depleted transplantation in children. Unique molecular identifiers were incorporated during preparation of the TCRbeta library. TCRdb re-called the PCR reads with MiXCR, one entry per CDR3 protein. This sample has some 3,300 distinct CDR3 sequences; roughly 23% occur once, and the top ten carry 24%. The specimen was PBMCs, mostly from graft donor cells, collected 60 days after TCRalphabeta/CD19-depleted stem cell transplant. These receptors were obtained from a male patient aged 2-9 years who had a stem cell transplant for acute lymphoblastic leukemia, so the T cells may come from the graft donor.

This clonotype is large in the sample. The genes are TRBV30 and TRBJ1-2; maybe TRBD1 (5 bases). V dropped 3 bases and J dropped 0 bases, with 14 bases sitting between them. Germline CDR1 reads GTSNPN; CDR2 reads SVGIG (reference sequence). The CDR3 has 15 residues. CDR3 sequence reads: CAWRFDRLPNYGYTF. As DNA, the CDR3 is TGTGCCTGGAGGTTTGACAGACTCCCTAACTATGGCTACACCTTC.

There are many counts of this clonotype. V is TRBV13 and J is TRBJ1-1, with a possible D match to TRBD1 (5 bases). CDR1 and CDR2 (germline): PRHDT, FYEKMQ (reference sequence). This CDR3 comprises 11 residues. The V and J ends lost 2 bases and 10 bases respectively, with 8 bases between them. CDR3 protein: CASSLTRGAFF. The CDR3 DNA reads as TGTGCCAGCAGCTTAACGAGGGGAGCTTTCTTT.

In its sample, this clonotype is medium-sized. The chain combines TRBV3-1 with TRBJ1-2; D gene ambiguous. CDR1 and CDR2 from the germline V gene are LGHDT and YNNKEL (reference sequence). The CDR3 sequence is 14 residues long. V lost 1 base to trimming and J lost 7 bases, with 13 bases between them. The CDR3 loop reads CASSQAVGFGGYTF. The CDR3 DNA sequence: TGTGCCAGCAGCCAAGCAGTAGGGTTTGGTGGCTACACCTTC. The complete variable domain, with remaining parts taken from reference TRBV3-1 and TRBJ1-2, reads DTAVSQTPKYLVTQMGNDKSIKCEQNLGHDTMYWYKQDSKKFLKIMFSYNNKELIINETVPNRFSPKSPDKAHLNLHINSLELGDSAVYFCASSQAVGFGGYTFGSGTRLTVV.

This clonotype is medium-sized within its sample. V gene TRBV3-1 combines with J gene TRBJ2-1; maybe TRBD2 (7 bases). Germline V gene sequence: CDR1 LGHDT, CDR2 YNNKEL (reference sequence). This CDR3 comprises 17 residues. Trimming removed 0 bases at V and 4 bases at J, with 16 bases between. Written as DNA, the CDR3 is TGTGCCAGCAGCCAAGATGTGAGGCGGGGGCAGTACAATGAGCAGTTCTTC. This gives the protein CASSQDVRRGQYNEQFF.

This clonotype has ten or more counts. The chain has TRBV7-2 and TRBJ2-1; 10 positions match TRBD1. The V segment lost 4 bases and the J segment 9 bases; nucleotides outside the gene matches: 12. Germline lookup yields CDR1 SGHTA and CDR2 FQGNSA. The CDR3 sequence is 16 residues long. CDR3 region: CASSWIGTGDRGEQFF. CDR3 in DNA: TGTGCCAGCAGCTGGATCGGGACAGGGGATCGCGGTGAGCAGTTCTTC.

This clonotype came up many times. As DNA, the CDR3 is TGCGCCATGACACTTCCGGTCGCATTTACCTACAATGAGCAGTTCTTC. This codes for CAMTLPVAFTYNEQFF. The chain combines TRBV5-1 with TRBJ2-1; unclear D gene. Germline V gives CDR1 SGHRS, CDR2 YFSETQ. V gave up 9 bases and J gave up 2 bases, with 21 bases separating them. This CDR3 has 16 residues. Supplemented by reference TRBV5-1 and TRBJ2-1, the full variable domain reads KAGVTQTPRYLIKTRGQQVTLSCSPISGHRSVSWYQQTPGQGLQFLFEYFSETQRNKGNFPGRFSGRQFSNSRSEMNVSTLELGDSALYLCAMTLPVAFTYNEQFFGPGTRLTVL.

This clonotype was observed a single time. CDR3 in amino acids: CASSLGISGLAGNTGELFF. As DNA, the CDR3 is TGTGCCAGCAGCTTGGGCATCTCAGGACTAGCGGGCAACACCGGGGAGCTGTTTTTT. This rearrangement joins TRBV7-8 to TRBJ2-2; 11 bases are a match to TRBD2. The CDR3 totals 19 residues. V shed 3 bases, J shed 2 bases, and the junction held 11 bases outside the gene matches. CDR1 is SGHVS and CDR2 is FQNEAQ in the germline V gene.

This clonotype was recorded many times. V and J are TRBV10-3 and TRBJ1-2, with D hard to call. The CDR3 spans 14 residues. Trimming cost V 8 bases and J 7 bases, with 20 bases left between them. Per the germline V gene, CDR1 is ENHRY and CDR2 is SYGVKD. The CDR3 DNA is TGTGCCATCCGGATTTACGAGGGTGTGGGTGGCTACACCTTC. Its protein product is CAIRIYEGVGGYTF.

This clonotype was seen repeatedly, ten times or more. The CDR3 coding sequence is TGTGCCAGCAGCCGACGGACCGGCCGGTCAGGGGGCTACACCTTC. It is translated as CASSRRTGRSGGYTF. The gene calls are TRBV7-9 and TRBJ1-2; D is perhaps TRBD1 (5 bases). Trimming stripped 5 bases from V and 8 bases from J, with 21 bases between. The CDR3 has 15 residues. Germline values: CDR1 SEHNR, CDR2 FQNEAQ (reference sequence).

This clonotype was seen only a few times. This chain uses TRBV23-1 with TRBJ2-1, with no clear D. TRBV23-1 is designated an ORF whose function remains uncertain. V was trimmed by 1 base and J by 15 bases, leaving 7 bases between them. The CDR3 sequence is 10 residues long. For the CDR3, the DNA is TGCGCCAGCAGTCAATATCCGGGGTTCTTC. Translated: CASSQYPGFF.

This clonotype has a count of ten or more. The rearrangement joins TRBV5-4 to TRBJ1-1, with 7 bases that match TRBD1. V lost 4 bases, J lost 3 bases, and 12 bases stayed unmatched. This CDR3 comprises 16 residues. Germline assignment: CDR1 SGHNT and CDR2 YYREEE (reference sequence). CDR3 protein: CASSRAQQGRDTEAFF. In DNA form, the CDR3 reads TGTGCCAGCAGCCGTGCACAACAGGGGAGGGACACTGAAGCTTTCTTT. Combining the CDR3 with reference TRBV5-4 and TRBJ1-1 gives the whole variable domain ETGVTQSPTHLIKTRGQQVTLRCSSQSGHNTVSWYQQALGQGPQFIFQYYREEENGRGNFPPRFSGLQFPNYSSELNVNALELDDSALYLCASSRAQQGRDTEAFFGQGTRLTVV.

This clonotype was counted ten times or more. Here the CDR3 reads CASSLGVCCHGYTF. CDR3 in DNA: TGTGCCAGCAGCTTAGGGGTCTGCTGCCATGGCTACACCTTC. V and J are TRBV11-2 and TRBJ1-2; D ambiguous. The length of the CDR3 is 14 residues. CDR1 is SGHAT and CDR2 is FQNNGV in the germline V gene. The V end was cut by 1 base, the J end by 6 bases, with 12 bases between.

This clonotype was recorded at least ten times. The chain combines TRBV29-1 with TRBJ1-2; unclear D gene. This CDR3 has 11 amino acids. Germline values: CDR1 SQVTM, CDR2 ANQGSEA. Trimming took 4 bases from V and 6 from J, leaving 9 bases between them. CDR3 nucleotide sequence: TGCAGCGTTGCAGGCGGTGATGGCTACACCTTC. It specifies CSVAGGDGYTF.

The rearrangement joins TRBV10-2 to TRBJ2-3, with 8 bases lining up with TRBD2. The CDR3 spans 15 residues. V shed 6 bases and J 9 bases; nucleotides not matched to a gene: 14. In germline, CDR1 is WSHSY, CDR2 SAAADI. The CDR3 here is CASRQPGLVLATQYF. CDR3 DNA: TGCGCCAGCAGGCAGCCGGGACTAGTCCTCGCAACGCAGTATTTT.

Within the sample, this clonotype is medium-sized. The chain joins TRBV10-1 to TRBJ2-3; 7 bases line up with TRBD2. Germline CDR1 is WNHNN and CDR2 is SYGVQD (reference sequence). The CDR3 has 17 amino acids. J lost 2 bases, V lost 2 bases, and 10 bases had no gene match. The CDR3 nucleotides are TGCGCCAGCAGTGAGGGGACCTCACGGGACTACACAGATACGCAGTATTTT. Translation: CASSEGTSRDYTDTQYF.

This clonotype was counted ten times or more. The gene calls are TRBV4-3 and TRBJ1-2, with 9 bases identical to TRBD1. The J segment lost 8 bases and the V segment lost 1 base, leaving 5 bases of the junction unmatched. The CDR3 covers 14 residues. From germline, CDR1 is LGHNA and CDR2 YSLEER. CDR3 residues: CASSQGQGEWGYTF. CDR3 sequence (DNA): TGCGCCAGCAGCCAAGGACAGGGGGAGTGGGGCTACACCTTC.

The gene calls are TRBV20-1 and TRBJ2-3; 10 positions agree with TRBD1. The CDR3 runs 15 residues. The junction had 9 bases not matched to a gene; V was cut back by 5 bases and J by 4 bases. Germline V lookup: CDR1 DFQATT, CDR2 SNEGSKA (reference sequence). The CDR3: CSAPKDRGSSDTQYF. The CDR3 DNA is TGCAGTGCTCCCAAGGACAGGGGGTCATCAGATACGCAGTATTTT.

This clonotype was seen only once. The CDR3 DNA follows: TGCGCCAGCAGCCAAGATGGGGGCAGGGGCACTGAAGCTTTCTTT. Its protein product is CASSQDGGRGTEAFF. This chain joins TRBV4-1 and TRBJ1-1; possibly TRBD1 for D (6 bases). The V end was cut by 0 bases, the J end by 4 bases, with 12 bases between. CDR3 length equals 15 residues. Looked up from germline, CDR1 is MGHRA and CDR2 is YSYEKL.

This clonotype was recorded many times. The rearrangement uses TRBV7-3 and TRBJ2-1; D might be TRBD2 (5 bases). Germline CDR1 SGHTA, CDR2 FQGTGA. The V and J ends lost 3 bases and 3 bases respectively, with 9 bases between them. The CDR3 runs 14 residues. The DNA of the CDR3 is TGTGCCAGCAGCTTCTCCCGGGACTACAATGAGCAGTTCTTC. Encoded protein: CASSFSRDYNEQFF.

This clonotype was detected many times. The CDR3 DNA follows: TGTGCCAGCAGCTCCATGCATGAGCAGTTCTTC. It yields the protein CASSSMHEQFF. The chain couples TRBV7-9 to TRBJ2-1; D gene ambiguous. V gave up 4 bases and J gave up 8 bases, with 6 bases separating them. The CDR3 is 11 residues long. Per germline, CDR1 SEHNR and CDR2 FQNEAQ (reference sequence).

This clonotype was recorded many times. The chain combines TRBV7-9 with TRBJ2-5; no clear D gene. Germline-derived CDR1 and CDR2 are SEHNR and FQNEAQ (reference sequence). V dropped 5 bases and J dropped 4 bases, with 23 bases sitting between them. The CDR3 spans 17 residues. The CDR3 is CASSKLSFRVHRETQYF. The CDR3 nucleotides read TGTGCCAGCAGCAAGCTGAGCTTCCGGGTCCATCGAGAGACCCAGTACTTC.

The chain uses TRBV3-1 and TRBJ2-2; weak D call: TRBD2 (5 bases). CDR3 length: 15 residues. Germline values: CDR1 LGHDT, CDR2 YNNKEL (reference sequence). The germline V and J ends were trimmed by 10 bases and 4 bases, with 19 bases remaining between them. The CDR3 protein is CATSHRGRITGELFF. In nucleotides, the CDR3 is TGTGCCACCTCCCATCGTGGGAGAATCACCGGGGAGCTGTTTTTT.

This clonotype showed up many times. The chain carries TRBV4-3 and TRBJ2-6; no definite D call. Trimming stripped 0 bases from V and 0 bases from J, with 12 bases between. This CDR3 is built from 18 residues. Germline assignment: CDR1 LGHNA and CDR2 YSLEER. The CDR3 nucleotides are TGCGCCAGCAGCCAAGATCCGCCCCCGAGCTCTGGGGCCAACGTCCTGACTTTC. It codes for CASSQDPPPSSGANVLTF.